This is a list of T cell receptor beta chains from one sample in a study of blood T cell repertoires in COVID-19. Profiled with immunoSEQ multiplex PCR; TCRdb holds only in-frame clones, not every one. Here the sample spans about 430,000 clones, about 88% being singletons. Sequences were obtained from PBMCs or T cells enriched from blood (not recorded which). These receptors all stem from a woman under 30 who had been exposed to COVID-19. Each CDR3 is given with its conserved first and last residue. D genes are given only for firm matches. A row's size may be missing; if present it is once, few, many or a size class.

cdr3_nt: TGTGCCAGCAGCGACCGAGGTGAGCAGTACTTC
cdr3_aa: CASSDRGEQYF
clone_size: .
v_call: TRBV6-2/TRBV6-3
j_call: TRBJ2-7
d_call: .

cdr3_nt: TGTGCCAGCAGCTTAGAAGGGGATCAGCCCCAGCATTTT
cdr3_aa: CASSLEGDQPQHF
clone_size: .
v_call: TRBV13
j_call: TRBJ1-5
d_call: .

cdr3_nt: TGTGCCAGCAGTTTAATGCGGGAGGGCCGATCCTACGAGCAGTACTTC
cdr3_aa: CASSLMREGRSYEQYF
clone_size: .
v_call: TRBV2
j_call: TRBJ2-7
d_call: TRBD2

cdr3_nt: TGTGCCAGCAGCTTAGAGAGGCAGCCTGGAAACACCATATATTTT
cdr3_aa: CASSLERQPGNTIYF
clone_size: few
v_call: TRBV7-9
j_call: TRBJ1-3
d_call: .

cdr3_nt: TGTGCCAGCAGTTTAGCGGGAGGGAACTCCTACAATGAGCAGTTCTTC
cdr3_aa: CASSLAGGNSYNEQFF
clone_size: .
v_call: TRBV28
j_call: TRBJ2-1
d_call: TRBD2

cdr3_nt: TGTGCCAGCAGCCCCGATGGGACAGGGAATGGCTACACCTTC
cdr3_aa: CASSPDGTGNGYTF
clone_size: .
v_call: TRBV14
j_call: TRBJ1-2
d_call: TRBD1

cdr3_nt: TGTGCCAGCAGCCACTCAGACAGCTTCTCCTATGGCTACACCTTC
cdr3_aa: CASSHSDSFSYGYTF
clone_size: .
v_call: TRBV28
j_call: TRBJ1-2
d_call: .

cdr3_nt: TGTGCCAGCTCAGTCTCACAGGGGGCTGATGGCTACACCTTC
cdr3_aa: CASSVSQGADGYTF
clone_size: .
v_call: TRBV18
j_call: TRBJ1-2
d_call: TRBD1

cdr3_nt: TGTGCCAGCAGGTTCGGGACTAGCGGGACAGATACGCAGTATTTT
cdr3_aa: CASRFGTSGTDTQYF
clone_size: .
v_call: TRBV2
j_call: TRBJ2-3
d_call: TRBD2

cdr3_nt: TGTGCCAGCAGCCAGTCAGGGGGAACGAACTATGGCTACACCTTC
cdr3_aa: CASSQSGGTNYGYTF
clone_size: once
v_call: TRBV14
j_call: TRBJ1-2
d_call: TRBD1

cdr3_nt: TGTGCCAGCAGCTCCGGGACAGGACTTGAAGCTTTCTTT
cdr3_aa: CASSSGTGLEAFF
clone_size: once
v_call: TRBV28
j_call: TRBJ1-1
d_call: TRBD1

cdr3_nt: TGTGCCAGCAGTCCCCGGCTAGCGGGAGACCTTCTACGAGAACAGTACTTC
cdr3_aa: CASSPRLAGDLLREQYF
clone_size: .
v_call: TRBV28
j_call: TRBJ2-7
d_call: TRBD2

cdr3_nt: TGTGCCAGCAGCTTAGTCGCAGGGAGGATCGCCTACGAGCAGTACTTC
cdr3_aa: CASSLVAGRIAYEQYF
clone_size: .
v_call: TRBV7-8
j_call: TRBJ2-7
d_call: .

cdr3_nt: TGTGCCAGCAGCCTCGGGAGTAGCTCCTACAATGAGCAGTTCTTC
cdr3_aa: CASSLGSSSYNEQFF
clone_size: .
v_call: TRBV6-5
j_call: TRBJ2-1
d_call: .

cdr3_nt: TGTGCCATCAGAGCAGGGACTAGCGCCTACGAGCAGTACTTC
cdr3_aa: CAIRAGTSAYEQYF
clone_size: .
v_call: TRBV10-3
j_call: TRBJ2-7
d_call: TRBD2

cdr3_nt: TGTGCCAGCAGTGAGCCCGGGACAGGGGGCTCGGATGAGCAGTTCTTC
cdr3_aa: CASSEPGTGGSDEQFF
clone_size: .
v_call: TRBV6-1
j_call: TRBJ2-1
d_call: TRBD1

cdr3_nt: TGTGCCAGCAGCTTAGTCCAGAAAGCGGAGACCCAGTACTTC
cdr3_aa: CASSLVQKAETQYF
clone_size: .
v_call: TRBV7-9
j_call: TRBJ2-5
d_call: .

cdr3_nt: TGTGCCAGCAGTTACCGGGGGGATGGCGAGCAGTACTTC
cdr3_aa: CASSYRGDGEQYF
clone_size: .
v_call: TRBV6-2/TRBV6-3
j_call: TRBJ2-7
d_call: TRBD2

cdr3_nt: TGCGCCAGCAGCCAAGATGTGGACAGGGGGCGAGACGAGCAGTACTTC
cdr3_aa: CASSQDVDRGRDEQYF
clone_size: once
v_call: TRBV4-3
j_call: TRBJ2-7
d_call: TRBD1

cdr3_nt: TGTGCCAGCAGCCCGGGACAGGGTCGGACCGGGGAGCTGTTTTTT
cdr3_aa: CASSPGQGRTGELFF
clone_size: few
v_call: TRBV4-2
j_call: TRBJ2-2
d_call: TRBD1

cdr3_nt: TGTGCCAGCGCGAGACAGGGCAGCACAGATACGCAGTATTTT
cdr3_aa: CASARQGSTDTQYF
clone_size: .
v_call: TRBV25-1
j_call: TRBJ2-3
d_call: TRBD1

cdr3_nt: TGTGCCAGCAGGACTAGCGGGAGGGGTTATGAGCAGTTCTTC
cdr3_aa: CASRTSGRGYEQFF
clone_size: .
v_call: TRBV7-9
j_call: TRBJ2-1
d_call: TRBD2

cdr3_nt: TGCAGCGCTGGACAGCCAAATCAGCCCCAGCATTTT
cdr3_aa: CSAGQPNQPQHF
clone_size: .
v_call: TRBV29-1
j_call: TRBJ1-5
d_call: .

cdr3_nt: TGCAGTGCCCTTGTAGGGGGTGAGCAGTTCTTC
cdr3_aa: CSALVGGEQFF
clone_size: once
v_call: TRBV20-1
j_call: TRBJ2-1
d_call: .

cdr3_nt: TGTGCCAGCAGTTTTGAACTCCGCCGGGATACGCAGTATTTT
cdr3_aa: CASSFELRRDTQYF
clone_size: .
v_call: TRBV28
j_call: TRBJ2-3
d_call: .

cdr3_nt: TGTGCCACCGTCCGGACAGCGAACACTGAAGCTTTCTTT
cdr3_aa: CATVRTANTEAFF
clone_size: .
v_call: TRBV2
j_call: TRBJ1-1
d_call: .

cdr3_nt: TGTGCCAGCACCGGCCGGGACAGGGAGGGCACAGATACGCAGTATTTT
cdr3_aa: CASTGRDREGTDTQYF
clone_size: .
v_call: TRBV2
j_call: TRBJ2-3
d_call: TRBD1

cdr3_nt: TGTGCCAGCAGCTTTTCGGGTAACTATGGCTACACCTTC
cdr3_aa: CASSFSGNYGYTF
clone_size: .
v_call: TRBV5-6
j_call: TRBJ1-2
d_call: .

cdr3_nt: TGTGCCAGCAGCCAAACCTCCTTAGCTAACTATGGCTACACCTTC
cdr3_aa: CASSQTSLANYGYTF
clone_size: once
v_call: TRBV6-4
j_call: TRBJ1-2
d_call: .

cdr3_nt: TGCGCCAGCAGCAAACAGGGGATCTACAATGAGCAGTTCTTC
cdr3_aa: CASSKQGIYNEQFF
clone_size: .
v_call: TRBV4-3
j_call: TRBJ2-1
d_call: TRBD1

cdr3_nt: TGTGCCAGCAGTTCACCCGACAGAGAAGGAGTGGATGGCTACACCTTC
cdr3_aa: CASSSPDREGVDGYTF
clone_size: .
v_call: TRBV28
j_call: TRBJ1-2
d_call: .

cdr3_nt: TGTGCCAGTAACCGGGACAGTTCCTACGAGCAGTACTTC
cdr3_aa: CASNRDSSYEQYF
clone_size: .
v_call: TRBV7-9
j_call: TRBJ2-7
d_call: TRBD1

cdr3_nt: TGTGCCAGCAGCTTGGAGTGGGTGGGCGAGCAGTTCTTC
cdr3_aa: CASSLEWVGEQFF
clone_size: .
v_call: TRBV5-5
j_call: TRBJ2-1
d_call: .